The clone carrying this T cell receptor beta chain was found many times. The antigen is not known. CDR3 length equals 14 residues. The V gene's germline CDR1 is LGHDT and CDR2 YNNKEL (reference sequence). V lost 0 bases to trimming and J lost 7 bases; unmatched junction nucleotides: 5. These data originate in a study of T cells after yellow fever vaccination. Study-wide context: SMART-Seq v4 Ultra Low Input served to prepare low-cell-number fractions. Points from the study as a whole: Clonotypes found in both CD4 and CD8 compartments made up a small share. Abundant contaminating clonotypes from the bulk population could appear in FACS-sorted repertoires.

Universal primer sites and UMIs were introduced during 5'RACE template-switching synthesis of TCR cDNA. TCRdb independently ran MiXCR on the 5' RACE reads; one entry per CDR3 protein. Of tens of thousands of distinct CDR3 sequences listed, 6.5% to 8% are singletons. The receptor was isolated from a man aged 25 to 40 who received the YFV17D yellow fever vaccine. The sample in question was CD8+ T cells sorted from PBMCs, obtained 15 days after the yellow fever booster vaccination. The chain recombines TRBV3-1 with TRBJ2-5; 7 bases map to TRBD1. CDR3 sequence reads: CASSQEGGLGTQYF. The CDR3 DNA reads TGTGCCAGCAGCCAAGAAGGGGGCCTCGGGACCCAGTACTTC.